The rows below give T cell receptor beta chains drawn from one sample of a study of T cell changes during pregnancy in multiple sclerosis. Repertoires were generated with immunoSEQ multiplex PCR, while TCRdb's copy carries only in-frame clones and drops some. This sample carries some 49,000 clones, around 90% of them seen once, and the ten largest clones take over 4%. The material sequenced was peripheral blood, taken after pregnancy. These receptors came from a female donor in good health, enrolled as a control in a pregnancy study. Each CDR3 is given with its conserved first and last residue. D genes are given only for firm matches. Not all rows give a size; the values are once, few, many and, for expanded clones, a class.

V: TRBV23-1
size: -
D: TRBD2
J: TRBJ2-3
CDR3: CASVTILAGGIDTQYF
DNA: TGCGCCAGCGTAACAATTCTAGCGGGAGGAATAGATACGCAGTATTTT

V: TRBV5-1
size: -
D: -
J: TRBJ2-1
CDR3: CASSMGGNNEQFF
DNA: TGCGCCAGCAGCATGGGAGGAAACAATGAGCAGTTCTTC

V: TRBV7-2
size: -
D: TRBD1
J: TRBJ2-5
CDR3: CASSAGTGTQYF
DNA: TGTGCCAGCAGCGCAGGGACAGGGACCCAGTACTTC

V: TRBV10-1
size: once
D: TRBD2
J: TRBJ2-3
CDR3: CASSVSAAGTSTDTQYF
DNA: TGCGCCAGCAGTGTATCGGCAGCGGGGACCAGCACAGATACGCAGTATTTT

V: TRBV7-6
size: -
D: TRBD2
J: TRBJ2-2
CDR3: CASSSIAGVNTGELFF
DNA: TGTGCCAGCAGCTCCATAGCGGGAGTGAACACCGGGGAGCTGTTTTTT

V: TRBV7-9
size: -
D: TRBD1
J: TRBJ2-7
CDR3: CASSLTGEVEQYF
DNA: TGTGCCAGCAGCTTGACAGGGGAGGTCGAGCAGTACTTC

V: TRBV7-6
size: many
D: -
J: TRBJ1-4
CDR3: CASSQGPLAPTGRTNEKLFF
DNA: TGTGCCAGCAGCCAAGGTCCCTTAGCCCCCACGGGTAGAACTAATGAAAAACTGTTTTTT

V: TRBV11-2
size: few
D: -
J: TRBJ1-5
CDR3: CASSLLAGASQPQHF
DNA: TGTGCCAGCAGCTTACTGGCGGGGGCGAGTCAGCCCCAGCATTTT

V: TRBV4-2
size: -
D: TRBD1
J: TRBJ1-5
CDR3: CASSRDRGFGQPQHF
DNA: TGTGCCAGCAGCCGGGACAGGGGTTTCGGTCAGCCCCAGCATTTT

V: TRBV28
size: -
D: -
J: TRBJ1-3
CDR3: CASSFSRGAGNTIYF
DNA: TGTGCCAGCAGTTTCTCCAGGGGAGCTGGAAACACCATATATTTT

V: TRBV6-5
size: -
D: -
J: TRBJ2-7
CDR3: CASSPRGNLYEQYF
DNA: TGTGCCAGCAGCCCCCGCGGAAACCTTTACGAGCAGTACTTC

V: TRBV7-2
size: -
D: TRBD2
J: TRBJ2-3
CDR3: CASSPRPPLAGGFTDTQYF
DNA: TGTGCCAGCAGCCCGCGTCCTCCCCTAGCGGGGGGGTTCACAGATACGCAGTATTTT

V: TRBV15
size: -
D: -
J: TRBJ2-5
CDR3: CATSRVAGAETQYF
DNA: TGTGCCACCAGCAGAGTCGCGGGGGCGGAGACCCAGTACTTC

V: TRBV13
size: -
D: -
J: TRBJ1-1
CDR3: CASRVGGMNTEAFF
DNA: TGTGCCAGCAGGGTCGGAGGGATGAACACTGAAGCTTTCTTT

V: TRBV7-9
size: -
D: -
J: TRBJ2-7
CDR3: CASSLRGGQSEQYF
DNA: TGTGCCAGCAGCTTAAGGGGGGGGCAGAGCGAGCAGTACTTC

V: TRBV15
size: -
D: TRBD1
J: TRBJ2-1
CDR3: CATSRDRGNEQFF
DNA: TGTGCCACCAGCAGAGACAGGGGGAATGAGCAGTTCTTC

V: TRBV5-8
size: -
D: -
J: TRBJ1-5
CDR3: CASSHKFNQPQHF
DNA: TGTGCCAGCAGCCACAAATTCAATCAGCCCCAGCATTTT

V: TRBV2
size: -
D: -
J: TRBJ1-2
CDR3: CASSETVYGYTF
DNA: TGTGCCAGCAGTGAGACTGTATATGGCTACACCTTC

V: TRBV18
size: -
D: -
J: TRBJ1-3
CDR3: CASSRRESGSGNTIYF
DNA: TGTGCCAGCTCACGGCGGGAATCAGGATCCGGAAACACCATATATTTT

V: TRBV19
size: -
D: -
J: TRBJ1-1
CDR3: CASSMTGGTEAFF
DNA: TGTGCCAGTAGTATGACGGGGGGGACTGAAGCTTTCTTT

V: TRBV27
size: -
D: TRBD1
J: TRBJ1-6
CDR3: CASTGQGGSPLHF
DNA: TGTGCCAGCACCGGACAGGGGGGTTCACCCCTCCACTTT

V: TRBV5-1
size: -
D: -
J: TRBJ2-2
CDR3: CASSTEPTGELFF
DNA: TGCGCCAGCAGTACAGAGCCCACCGGGGAGCTGTTTTTT

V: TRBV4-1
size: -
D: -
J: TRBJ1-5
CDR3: CASSQDRLGQLNQPQHF
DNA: TGCGCCAGCAGCCAAGATCGGCTGGGACAACTCAATCAGCCCCAGCATTTT

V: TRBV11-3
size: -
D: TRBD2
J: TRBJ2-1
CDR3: CASSLGGQRGPGQFF
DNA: TGTGCCAGCAGCTTAGGAGGCCAGCGGGGACCAGGGCAGTTCTTC

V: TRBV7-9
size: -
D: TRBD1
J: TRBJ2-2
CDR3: CASRADRGRDTGELFF
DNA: TGTGCCAGCAGAGCGGACAGGGGGCGCGACACCGGGGAGCTGTTTTTT

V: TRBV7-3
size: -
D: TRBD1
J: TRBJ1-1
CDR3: CASSQTGGGTEAFF
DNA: TGTGCCAGCAGCCAGACAGGGGGGGGAACTGAAGCTTTCTTT

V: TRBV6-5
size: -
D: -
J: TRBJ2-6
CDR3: CASSSTAGGANVLTF
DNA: TGTGCCAGCAGTTCCACGGCGGGGGGGGCCAACGTCCTGACTTTC

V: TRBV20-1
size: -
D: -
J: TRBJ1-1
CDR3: CSAPRNTEAFF
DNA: TGCAGTGCCCCTCGGAACACTGAAGCTTTCTTT

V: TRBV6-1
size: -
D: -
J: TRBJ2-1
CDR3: CASSPQVSGEQFF
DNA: TGTGCCAGCAGTCCCCAAGTATCGGGGGAGCAGTTCTTC

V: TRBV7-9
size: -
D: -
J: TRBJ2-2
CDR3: CASRGPAGNTGELFF
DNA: TGTGCCAGCAGGGGTCCCGCGGGGAACACCGGGGAGCTGTTTTTT

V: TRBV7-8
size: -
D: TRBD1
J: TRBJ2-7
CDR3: CASSYNAQGAYEQYF
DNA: TGTGCCAGCAGCTACAACGCGCAGGGGGCCTACGAGCAGTACTTC

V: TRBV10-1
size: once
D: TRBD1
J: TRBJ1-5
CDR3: CASRITGEEQPQHF
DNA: TGCGCCAGCAGGATAACAGGGGAGGAACAGCCCCAGCATTTT

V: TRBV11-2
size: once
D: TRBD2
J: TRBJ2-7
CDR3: CASSPPGLAVTYEQYF
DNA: TGTGCCAGCAGCCCACCGGGACTAGCGGTAACCTACGAGCAGTACTTC

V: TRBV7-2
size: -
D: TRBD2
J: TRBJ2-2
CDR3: CASSSTGGSTGELFF
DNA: TGTGCCAGCAGCTCCACCGGCGGGAGTACCGGGGAGCTGTTTTTT

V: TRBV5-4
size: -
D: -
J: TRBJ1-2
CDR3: CASSSRGPYGYTF
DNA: TGTGCCAGCAGCTCAAGAGGGCCCTATGGCTACACCTTC

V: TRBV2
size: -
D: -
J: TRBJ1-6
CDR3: CASRVDSSYNSPLHF
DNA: TGTGCCAGCAGGGTGGACAGCTCCTATAATTCACCCCTCCACTTT

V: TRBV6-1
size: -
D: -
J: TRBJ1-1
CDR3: CASSETGRSEAFF
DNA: TGTGCCAGCAGTGAAACAGGGAGATCTGAAGCTTTCTTT

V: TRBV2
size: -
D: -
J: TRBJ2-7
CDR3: CASSARRGTYEQYF
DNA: TGTGCCAGCAGTGCGAGGAGGGGAACCTACGAGCAGTACTTC

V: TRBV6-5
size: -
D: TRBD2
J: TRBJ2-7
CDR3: CASSYFGGSYEQYF
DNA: TGTGCCAGCAGTTACTTCGGGGGGTCCTACGAGCAGTACTTC

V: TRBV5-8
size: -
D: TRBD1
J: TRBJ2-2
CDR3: CASSLGTGVDGELFF
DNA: TGTGCCAGCAGTCTGGGGACAGGGGTTGACGGGGAGCTGTTTTTT

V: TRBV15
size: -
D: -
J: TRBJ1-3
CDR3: CATSRAGGNRNTIYF
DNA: TGTGCCACCAGCAGAGCGGGGGGGAATAGAAACACCATATATTTT

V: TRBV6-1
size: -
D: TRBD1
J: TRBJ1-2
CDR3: CASSEAGGVYGYTF
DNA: TGTGCCAGCAGTGAAGCAGGGGGCGTCTATGGCTACACCTTC

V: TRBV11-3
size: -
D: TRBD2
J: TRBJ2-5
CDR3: CASSLDSSGGQETQYF
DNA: TGTGCCAGCAGCTTAGACTCTAGCGGGGGCCAAGAGACCCAGTACTTC

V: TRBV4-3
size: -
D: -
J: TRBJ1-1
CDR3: CASSQDGRNTEAFF
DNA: TGCGCCAGCAGCCAAGATGGGCGAAACACTGAAGCTTTCTTT

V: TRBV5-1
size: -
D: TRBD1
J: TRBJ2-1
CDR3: CASSLTGGAFDNEQFF
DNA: TGCGCCAGCAGCTTGACAGGGGGCGCATTTGACAATGAGCAGTTCTTC

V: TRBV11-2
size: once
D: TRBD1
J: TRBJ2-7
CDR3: CASSRGQGFYEQYF
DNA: TGTGCCAGCAGTCGGGGACAGGGCTTCTACGAGCAGTACTTC

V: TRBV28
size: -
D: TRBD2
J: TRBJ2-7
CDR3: CASSLVATSGKSSYEQYF
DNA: TGTGCCAGCAGTTTAGTAGCCACTAGCGGGAAGAGCTCCTACGAGCAGTACTTC